This passage covers 30 T cell receptor beta chains from one sample sequenced in a study of molecular identifiers for immune sequencing clone quantification. One entry per CDR3 protein results from TCRdb running MiXCR on the PCR reads. The repertoire includes approximately 550,000 distinct CDR3 sequences, about 21% of them detected once, and under 0.85% sits in the top ten. Sequenced material: naive CD8+ T cells from blood, with Jurkat cell RNA spiked in. Described subset: FACS-sorted CD8+CD4-CCR7+CD45RA+ naive T cells. The receptors were gathered from a human donor in good health. Some libraries in this study had Jurkat cell RNA spiked in.

The chain carries TRBV5-6 and TRBJ2-1; TRBD2 is a possible D gene (6 bases). The V gene's germline CDR1 is SGHDT and CDR2 YYEEEE. This CDR3 is built from 15 residues. Trimming left V 0 bases short and J 3 bases short, with 10 bases between. This CDR3 is CASSLVRGNYNEQFF. CDR3 sequence (DNA): TGTGCCAGCAGCTTGGTACGGGGGAACTACAATGAGCAGTTCTTC.

This clonotype was counted many times. J is TRBJ2-2 and V is TRBV24-1; D unresolved. The germline CDR1 and CDR2 sequences are KGHDR and SFDVKD. V lost 0 bases and J lost 6, with 7 bases in between. This CDR3 spans 14 amino acids. CDR3 protein: CATSDLQSAGELFF. The CDR3 DNA is TGTGCCACCAGTGATTTGCAGAGTGCCGGGGAGCTGTTTTTT.

Worth noting for this clonotype: A read error may explain this, as a much larger clone is one base away. The chain recombines TRBV4-2 with TRBJ1-1; D gene uncertain. This CDR3 region has 13 residues. Germline V gives CDR1 LGHNA, CDR2 YNFKEQ. DNA of the CDR3: TGTGCCGGCAGCCAACGCAAGAACACTGAAGCTTTCTTT. Translated: CAGSQRKNTEAFF.

This clonotype was counted ten times or more. This rearrangement joins TRBV7-8 to TRBJ2-6, with D unresolved. CDR3 length: 20 amino acids. The germline V and J ends were trimmed by 1 base and 0 bases, with 19 bases remaining between them. Germline V gene lookup returns CDR1 SGHVS and CDR2 FQNEAQ. CDR3 residues: CASSLDFLRAASSGANVLTF. CDR3 DNA: TGTGCCAGCAGCTTAGATTTTCTAAGGGCAGCAAGCTCTGGGGCCAACGTCCTGACTTTC.

The genes are TRBV28 and TRBJ2-7; D is tentatively TRBD1 or TRBD2 (6 bases each). The germline V and J ends were trimmed by 6 bases and 2 bases, with 14 bases remaining between them. The CDR3 loop spans 14 amino acids. Per germline, CDR1 MDHEN and CDR2 SYDVKM. The CDR3 region is CASSYRGEAYEQYF. The CDR3 coding sequence is TGTGCCAGCAGCTATAGGGGGGAAGCCTACGAGCAGTACTTC. Drawing the rest from reference TRBV28 and TRBJ2-7, the complete variable domain is DVKVTQSSRYLVKRTGEKVFLECVQDMDHENMFWYRQDPGLGLRLIYFSYDVKMKEKGDIPEGYSVSREKKERFSLILESASTNQTSMYLCASSYRGEAYEQYFGPGTRLTVT.

The chain couples TRBV11-2 to TRBJ1-5; a weak D match, TRBD1 (6 bases). This CDR3 contains 15 residues. The germline V and J ends were trimmed by 0 bases and 10 bases, with 16 bases remaining between them. Germline assignment: CDR1 SGHAT and CDR2 FQNNGV. The CDR3 DNA reads as TGTGCCAGCAGCTTAGACTTTTCAGGGGTAAGCCCCCAGCATTTT. Amino acid sequence: CASSLDFSGVSPQHF.

This clonotype was seen at least ten times. The CDR3 DNA reads as TGTGCCAGCAGCTTAGATGCGGGGCCCGGGAAGACCCAGTACTTC. Amino acids: CASSLDAGPGKTQYF. The chain recombines TRBV7-6 with TRBJ2-5, with a weak D call TRBD2 (6 bases). The CDR3 is 15 residues long. V was pared by 1 base and J by 6 bases, with 15 bases between. From germline, CDR1 is SGHVS and CDR2 FNYEAQ.

This clonotype was counted ten times or more. The chain combines TRBV5-1 with TRBJ2-7; D remains unclear. CDR1 is SGHRS, CDR2 YFSETQ, per germline. V dropped 0 bases and J dropped 2 bases, with 6 bases sitting between them. The CDR3 is 13 residues long. The CDR3: CASSLVSAYEQYF. The CDR3, as DNA: TGCGCCAGCAGCTTGGTGTCGGCCTACGAGCAGTACTTC.

The table lists this clonotype with a few counts. This chain joins TRBV20-1 and TRBJ2-1; 9 bases map to TRBD2. There are 16 residues in the CDR3. Germline V lookup: CDR1 DFQATT, CDR2 SNEGSKA (reference sequence). The V and J ends lost 0 bases and 7 bases, in that order; junction bases with no gene match: 10. CDR3 sequence: CSARDRYSGRLNEQFF. The CDR3 DNA sequence: TGCAGTGCTAGAGATCGGTATAGCGGGAGATTAAATGAGCAGTTCTTC.

This clonotype was detected many times. The chain joins TRBV5-5 to TRBJ2-6; D is tentatively TRBD1 or TRBD2 (5 bases each). The CDR3 loop spans 18 amino acids. The V end was cut by 0 bases, the J end by 0 bases, with 13 bases between. Germline V gene data show CDR1 as SGHKS and CDR2 as YYEKEE (reference sequence). This chain's CDR3 is CASSLVATDFSGANVLTF. CDR3 DNA sequence: TGTGCCAGCAGCTTGGTAGCGACAGATTTCTCTGGGGCCAACGTCCTGACTTTC.

A single count supports this clonotype. Being one base from a much bigger clone, this may be a read error. V usage is TRBV6-6 and J usage is TRBJ2-5; D is uncertain. Germline V gene sequence: CDR1 MNHNY, CDR2 SVGAGI (reference sequence). The V gene lost 4 bases and the J gene lost 1 base, with 16 bases spanning the gap. This CDR3 is 16 amino acids long. The CDR3 region has the DNA TGTGCCAGCAGTTGCTCGACCGAGCAGTCCCAAGAGACCCAGTACTTC. It is translated as CASSCSTEQSQETQYF.

To note about this clonotype: Mismatch with germline at one junction end may stem from a read error. The chain combines TRBV27 with TRBJ2-7; D ambiguous. This CDR3 is built from 15 residues. Germline CDR1 MNHEY, CDR2 SMNVEV (reference sequence). CDR3 sequence (DNA): TGTGTCAGCAGTTTCGAAGGGCAGTTTGCCTACGAGCAGTACTTC. It is translated as CVSSFEGQFAYEQYF.

The chain employs TRBV6-6 and TRBJ2-2, with D uncertain. The germline gives CDR1 MNHNY, CDR2 SVGAGI (reference sequence). The CDR3 covers 15 residues. Deletions cut 0 bases from V and 0 bases from J, with 5 bases between. For the CDR3, the DNA is TGTGCCAGCAGTTACTCGACACCGAACACCGGGGAGCTGTTTTTT. Amino acid sequence: CASSYSTPNTGELFF.

V gene TRBV11-2 combines with J gene TRBJ2-7; tentative D call: TRBD2 (6 bases). V dropped 5 bases and J dropped 6 bases, with 17 bases sitting between them. The CDR3 totals 14 residues. Germline values: CDR1 SGHAT, CDR2 FQNNGV. The CDR3 reads CASSPPQTRAEQYF. The CDR3 DNA reads TGTGCCAGCAGCCCCCCCCAGACTAGAGCCGAGCAGTACTTC.

The sample holds a few counts of this clonotype. The chain joins TRBV2 to TRBJ2-7; 11 bases match TRBD2. This CDR3 is built from 15 residues. From germline, CDR1 is SNHLY and CDR2 FYNNEI. The J segment lost 5 bases and the V segment lost 2 bases, leaving 5 bases of the junction unmatched. The chain's CDR3 is CASSEITSGSHEQYF. The CDR3 nucleotides read TGTGCCAGCAGTGAAATTACTAGCGGGAGCCACGAGCAGTACTTC.

This clonotype appeared many times. The rearrangement joins TRBV6-5 to TRBJ2-3; 13 bases match TRBD2. CDR1 is MNHEY, CDR2 SVGAGI, per germline. The CDR3 totals 17 residues. The ends lost 0 bases at V and 5 bases at J; junction bases unmatched: 5. Written as DNA, the CDR3 is TGTGCCAGCAGTTACTCGGGACTAGCGGGATTCGGAGATACGCAGTATTTT. Translating it yields CASSYSGLAGFGDTQYF.

The chain uses TRBV7-9 and TRBJ1-3; no reliable D call. Per the germline V gene, CDR1 is SEHNR and CDR2 is FQNEAQ (reference sequence). Trimming removed 5 bases from V and 8 bases from J, with 10 bases in between. The CDR3 totals 12 residues. The CDR3 sequence: CASSLLHHTIYF. Here the CDR3 DNA reads TGTGCCAGCAGCCTCCTCCACCACACCATATATTTT.

As regards this clonotype: Lacking the conserved final phenylalanine or tryptophan, this CDR3 likely reflects a read error. The rearrangement joins TRBV25-1 to TRBJ1-1; D uncertain. CDR3 size: 16 residues. The ends were cut back, 0 bases at V and 3 bases at J, with 14 bases in the middle. CDR1 and CDR2 from the germline V gene are MGHDK and SYGVNS. The CDR3 protein is CASSEYGVLRYTEAFL. Written as DNA, the CDR3 is TGTGCCAGCAGTGAATACGGAGTTTTGCGGTACACTGAAGCTTTCTTA.

This chain uses TRBV6-8 with TRBJ2-1, with TRBD1 as a possible D gene (5 bases). Germline CDR1 is MNHGY and CDR2 is SAAAGT. The CDR3 has 17 amino acids. V lost 5 bases, J lost 8 bases, and 25 bases lay in between. CDR3: CASSGRNRTSRVDEQFF. CDR3 sequence (DNA): TGTGCCAGCAGTGGACGAAATCGGACAAGTAGGGTAGATGAGCAGTTCTTC.

The chain combines TRBV7-6 with TRBJ2-7; 9 nucleotides agree with TRBD1. CDR1 and CDR2 from the germline V gene are SGHVS and FNYEAQ. V lost 5 bases, J lost 7 bases, and 12 bases stayed unmatched. The CDR3 covers 15 residues. Here the CDR3 reads CASSTETGGSGEQYF. CDR3 in DNA: TGTGCCAGCAGCACTGAGACAGGGGGGTCGGGGGAGCAGTACTTC.

The V and J genes are TRBV12-3 or TRBV12-4 and TRBJ1-4; tentatively, D is TRBD1 (6 bases). CDR3 length: 15 residues. Trimming removed 7 bases from V and 0 bases from J, with 12 bases in between. The CDR3 nucleotides are TGTGCCAGCATGCAGGGGTTAGCAACTAATGAAAAACTGTTTTTT. It is translated as CASMQGLATNEKLFF.

This clonotype was seen many times. The junction does not match germline at one end; this may be a read error. In DNA form, the CDR3 reads TGTGCTAGCAGCCATCCCGGTGATACGCAGTATTTT. The encoded protein is CASSHPGDTQYF. This chain connects TRBV7-7 to TRBJ2-3; D remains unclear. CDR3 length: 12 residues. Germline V lookup: CDR1 SSHAT, CDR2 FNYEAQ (reference sequence).

The chain recombines TRBV12-3 or TRBV12-4 with TRBJ1-4; 10 nucleotides match TRBD1. This CDR3 has 16 amino acids. V shed 6 bases and J 4 bases; nucleotides not matched to a gene: 8. The CDR3 sequence: CASSEGTGVHNEKLFF. CDR3 DNA sequence: TGTGCCAGCAGCGAGGGGACAGGGGTTCATAATGAAAAACTGTTTTTT.

The chain uses TRBV28 and TRBJ1-6; the D is unclear. CDR1 MDHEN and CDR2 SYDVKM come from the germline V gene. Trimming removed 3 bases at V and 8 bases at J, with 14 bases between. CDR3 length equals 15 residues. The CDR3 DNA follows: TGTGCCAGCAGTTTGATACTTTTGAGCGATTCACCCCTCCACTTT. Translated, it gives CASSLILLSDSPLHF.

This clonotype was counted many times. J is TRBJ2-7 and V is TRBV30; weak D call: TRBD2 (5 bases). With 4 bases removed from V and 2 bases from J, the gap between germline ends came to 15 bases. This CDR3 is 14 amino acids long. In germline, CDR1 is GTSNPN, CDR2 SVGIG (reference sequence). The CDR3 DNA is TGTGCCTGGAAGTCCCGGACCGGGACCTACGAGCAGTACTTC. Protein: CAWKSRTGTYEQYF.

This clonotype was detected only once. A much more abundant neighbour one base away suggests this may be a read error. The chain uses TRBV14 and TRBJ1-1; 7 positions match TRBD1. The CDR3 is 19 amino acids. Looked up from germline, CDR1 is SGHDN and CDR2 is FVKESK. CDR3 amino acids: CASSQLPRGQIIMNTEALF. In nucleotides, the CDR3 is TGTGCCAGCAGCCAACTCCCCCGGGGACAGATTATCATGAACACTGAAGCTCTCTTT.

This clonotype was counted only a few times. The gene calls are TRBV28 and TRBJ1-6; D not certain. The CDR3 loop spans 15 amino acids. The ends were cut back, 4 bases at V and 0 bases at J, with 7 bases in the middle. Germline V lookup: CDR1 MDHEN, CDR2 SYDVKM. CDR3 coding DNA: TGTGCCAGCAGTTCCGACTTCTCCTATAATTCACCCCTCCACTTT. This gives the protein CASSSDFSYNSPLHF.

The chain recombines TRBV5-1 with TRBJ2-7; tentatively, D is TRBD1 (5 bases). Looked up from germline, CDR1 is SGHRS and CDR2 is YFSETQ. Trimming took off 0 bases at V and 6 bases at J, with 13 bases between the two ends. The CDR3 totals 14 residues. The CDR3: CASSLVGRIAEQYF. The CDR3 DNA sequence: TGCGCCAGCAGCTTGGTGGGGCGTATCGCCGAGCAGTACTTC.

The J gene is TRBJ2-2, the V gene TRBV7-2, with D possibly being TRBD1 (5 bases). Trimming pared 5 bases from V and 0 bases from J, leaving 16 bases between. This CDR3 comprises 17 residues. From germline, CDR1 is SGHTA and CDR2 FQGNSA. The CDR3, as DNA: TGTGCCAGCAGCCGATATGTGGCAGGGTCGAACACCGGGGAGCTGTTTTTT. This codes for CASSRYVAGSNTGELFF.

Of note for this clonotype: This could be a read error, since a much larger clone is one nucleotide away. V and J are TRBV9 and TRBJ2-5; 7 bases map to TRBD1. J gave up 4 bases and V 7 bases, and 13 bases lay outside the gene matches. Germline V gene data show CDR1 as SGDLS and CDR2 as YYNGEE. This CDR3 spans 15 amino acids. Here the CDR3 reads CASGSQGVKGETQYF. CDR3 coding DNA: TGTGCCAGCGGTTCTCAGGGGGTAAAGGGAGAGACCCAGTACTTC.